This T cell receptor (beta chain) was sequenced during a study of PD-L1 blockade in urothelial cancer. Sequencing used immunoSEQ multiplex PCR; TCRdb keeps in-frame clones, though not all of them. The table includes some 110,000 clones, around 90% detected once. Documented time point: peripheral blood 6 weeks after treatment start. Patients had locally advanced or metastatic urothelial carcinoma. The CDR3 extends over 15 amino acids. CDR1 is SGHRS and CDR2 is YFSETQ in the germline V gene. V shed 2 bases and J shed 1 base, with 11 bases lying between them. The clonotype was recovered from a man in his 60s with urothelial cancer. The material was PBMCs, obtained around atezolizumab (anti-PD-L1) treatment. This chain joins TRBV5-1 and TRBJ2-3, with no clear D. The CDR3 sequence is CASSFGNYRTDTQYF. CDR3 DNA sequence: TGCGCCAGCAGCTTTGGTAACTACCGCACAGATACGCAGTATTTT.